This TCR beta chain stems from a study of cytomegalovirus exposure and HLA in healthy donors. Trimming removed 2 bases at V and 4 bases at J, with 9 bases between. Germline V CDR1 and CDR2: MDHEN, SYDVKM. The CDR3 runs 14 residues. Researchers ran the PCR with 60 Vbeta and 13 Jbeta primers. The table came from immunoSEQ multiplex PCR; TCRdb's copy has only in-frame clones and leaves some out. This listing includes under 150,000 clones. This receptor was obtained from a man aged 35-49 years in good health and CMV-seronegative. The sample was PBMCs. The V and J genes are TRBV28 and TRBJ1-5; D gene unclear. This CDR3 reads CASSLGSLNQPQHF. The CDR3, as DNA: TGTGCCAGCAGTTTAGGGAGCCTGAATCAGCCCCAGCATTTT.